These T cell receptor beta chains were read from a single sample in a study of cytomegalovirus exposure and HLA in healthy donors. Measured with immunoSEQ multiplex PCR; TCRdb has only the in-frame clones, and not every one. The table counts just under 65,000 clones; around a sixth lies in the top ten. Source material: PBMCs. These receptors all come from a boy aged 10-17 years in good health and CMV-seronegative. Each CDR3 is given with its conserved first and last residue. A D gene is named only where the DNA matches it firmly.

j_call,v_call,d_call,cdr3_aa,cdr3_nt
TRBJ1-1,TRBV19,TRBD1,CASSIPPGQGNTEAFF,TGTGCCAGTAGTATCCCCCCGGGACAGGGAAACACTGAAGCTTTCTTT
TRBJ2-1,TRBV7-6,TRBD2,CASSPRSEGGNNEQFF,TGTGCCAGCAGCCCCAGGTCAGAGGGAGGGAACAATGAGCAGTTCTTC
TRBJ2-1,TRBV5-1,TRBD2,CASSFSGGAGNEQFF,TGCGCCAGCAGCTTTTCGGGGGGAGCGGGGAATGAGCAGTTCTTC
TRBJ2-1,TRBV30,TRBD2,CAWSAGGSDNEQFF,TGTGCCTGGAGTGCCGGGGGGTCGGACAATGAGCAGTTCTTC
TRBJ2-2,TRBV5-1,TRBD1,CASSLAGTGHTGELFF,TGCGCCAGCAGCTTGGCCGGGACAGGCCACACCGGGGAGCTGTTTTTT
TRBJ1-5,TRBV7-9,TRBD1,CASSLDRSDQPQHF,TGTGCCAGCAGCTTGGACAGGTCAGATCAGCCCCAGCATTTT
TRBJ1-1,TRBV7-9,TRBD1,CASSPTGGAGKAFF,TGTGCCAGCAGCCCGACAGGGGGCGCGGGGAAAGCTTTCTTT
TRBJ2-1,TRBV5-1,TRBD1,CASSIRQGGNEQFF,TGCGCCAGCAGCATACGACAGGGTGGGAATGAGCAGTTCTTC
TRBJ1-3,TRBV14,.,CASSQAGGNTIYF,TGTGCCAGCAGCCAAGCGGGAGGAAACACCATATATTTT
TRBJ1-1,TRBV7-6,.,CASSRDGQFGNTEAFF,TGTGCCAGCAGCCGAGACGGACAATTCGGGAACACTGAAGCTTTCTTT
TRBJ1-3,TRBV6-5,TRBD1,CASSYTGGHGNTIYF,TGTGCCAGCAGTTATACAGGGGGCCATGGAAACACCATATATTTT
TRBJ1-2,TRBV18,.,CASSPRGSDGYTF,TGTGCCAGCTCACCCAGGGGATCGGATGGCTACACCTTC
TRBJ2-1,TRBV5-1,.,CASSLLWSSYNEQFF,TGCGCCAGCAGCTTGCTCTGGAGCTCCTACAATGAGCAGTTCTTC
TRBJ1-3,TRBV10-3,.,CALSSGSTIYF,TGTGCCCTCTCGAGCGGGAGCACCATATATTTT
TRBJ2-7,TRBV18,TRBD1,CASSPDRSHEQYF,TGTGCCAGCTCACCGGACAGGAGCCACGAGCAGTACTTC
TRBJ2-6,TRBV19,TRBD1,CASSSHRDRVNSGANVLTF,TGTGCCAGTAGTTCACACCGGGACAGGGTAAACTCTGGGGCCAACGTCCTGACTTTC
TRBJ2-7,TRBV30,.,CAWTGPHYEQYF,TGTGCCTGGACAGGGCCTCACTACGAGCAGTACTTC
TRBJ1-6,TRBV12-5,.,CASGSGLVNSPLHF,TGTGCTAGTGGCTCGGGACTGGTAAATTCACCCCTCCACTTT
TRBJ1-4,TRBV29-1,.,CSGSSQGNEKLFF,TGCAGCGGGAGCTCTCAGGGAAATGAAAAACTGTTTTTT
TRBJ2-1,TRBV5-1,TRBD2,CASSLNGKRGAFSSSSYNEQFF,TGCGCCAGCAGCTTGAATGGGAAGCGGGGGGCCTTCTCTTCAAGCTCCTACAATGAGCAGTTCTTC
TRBJ2-2,TRBV9,TRBD1,CASSSPTGGRELFF,TGTGCCAGCAGTTCACCGACAGGGGGCCGGGAGCTGTTTTTT
TRBJ1-1,TRBV6-1,.,CASTPGQGIEAFF,TGTGCCAGCACTCCTGGGCAGGGGATTGAAGCTTTCTTT
TRBJ1-5,TRBV2,TRBD1,CASSEQGVGQPQHF,TGTGCCAGCAGTGAGCAGGGGGTGGGTCAGCCCCAGCATTTT